The next 12 T cell receptor beta chains were all read from a single sample in a study of blood T cell repertoires in COVID-19. TCRdb's copy holds only in-frame clones and misses some; the assay was immunoSEQ multiplex PCR. This table has about 43,000 clones, around 87% appearing once. Sequencing input: peripheral blood. The source is a man aged 35 to 55 with COVID-19, enrolled during active disease.

J is TRBJ2-1 and V is TRBV12-3 or TRBV12-4, with D maybe TRBD2 (5 bases). The CDR3 covers 12 residues. Trimming removed 8 bases at V and 10 bases at J, with 15 bases between. The CDR3 protein is CASALPGEEQFF. The DNA for the CDR3 is TGTGCCAGCGCCCTCCCCGGGGAAGAGCAGTTCTTC.

The V gene is TRBV5-4, the J gene TRBJ1-6; D is perhaps TRBD1 (5 bases). The CDR3 has 14 residues. V gave up 0 bases and J gave up 10 bases, with 11 bases separating them. CDR1 SGHNT and CDR2 YYREEE come from the germline V gene (reference sequence). Here the CDR3 DNA reads TGTGCCAGCAGCTTGGAAGGGGCCGGGTCACCCCTCCACTTT. Its translation: CASSLEGAGSPLHF.

There are a few counts of this clone. The chain carries TRBV27 and TRBJ2-5, with TRBD2 matching 11 bases. Germline V gene lookup returns CDR1 MNHEY and CDR2 SMNVEV (reference sequence). The V segment lost 5 bases and the J segment 9 bases; nucleotides outside the gene matches: 11. The CDR3 loop spans 15 amino acids. The CDR3 reads CASSLSGGGMQAQYF. The CDR3 nucleotides are TGTGCCAGCAGTCTTAGCGGGGGGGGCATGCAGGCCCAGTACTTC.

The rearrangement uses TRBV4-1 and TRBJ1-5, with D possibly TRBD1 on 6 matching bases. V was cut by 1 base and J by 6 bases, with 10 bases left in between. Germline CDR1 MGHRA, CDR2 YSYEKL. The CDR3 is 14 residues long. The CDR3 bases are TGCGCCAGCAGCCAAGGCGACAGGTCTCAGCCCCAGCATTTT. Translating it yields CASSQGDRSQPQHF.

The chain has TRBV2 and TRBJ2-1; possibly TRBD1 for D (5 bases). Deletions cut 3 bases from V and 8 bases from J, with 17 bases between. Germline assignment: CDR1 SNHLY and CDR2 FYNNEI. CDR3 size: 15 residues. CDR3 in amino acids: CASSDGAGFRYEQFF. The CDR3 DNA reads TGTGCCAGCAGTGATGGGGCAGGGTTCAGGTATGAGCAGTTCTTC.

The rearrangement joins TRBV5-4 to TRBJ2-1, with D possibly matching TRBD1 (5 bases). V dropped 4 bases and J dropped 0 bases, with 14 bases sitting between them. This CDR3 contains 16 residues. CDR1 is SGHNT and CDR2 is YYREEE in the germline V gene (reference sequence). The CDR3, as DNA: TGTGCCAGCAGCGGTTACAGGACCAGCTCCTACAATGAGCAGTTCTTC. This translates into CASSGYRTSSYNEQFF. The full variable domain, with the rest looked up from reference TRBV5-4 and TRBJ2-1, is ETGVTQSPTHLIKTRGQQVTLRCSSQSGHNTVSWYQQALGQGPQFIFQYYREEENGRGNFPPRFSGLQFPNYSSELNVNALELDDSALYLCASSGYRTSSYNEQFFGPGTRLTVL.

This rearrangement joins TRBV5-4 to TRBJ1-1; 9 nucleotides line up with TRBD1. The CDR3 extends over 16 amino acids. Germline-derived CDR1 and CDR2 are SGHNT and YYREEE (reference sequence). Losses at the gene ends were 4 bases for V and 1 base for J; bases not matched to a gene: 8. The CDR3 is CASSGGTGYKNTEAFF. The CDR3 DNA follows: TGTGCCAGCAGCGGAGGGACAGGGTACAAGAACACTGAAGCTTTCTTT.

The chain carries TRBV7-9 and TRBJ1-4; TRBD1 matches 8 bases. Looked up from germline, CDR1 is SEHNR and CDR2 is FQNEAQ (reference sequence). The CDR3 runs 18 residues. Losses at the gene ends were 8 bases for V and 3 bases for J; bases not matched to a gene: 17. The DNA for the CDR3 is TGTGCCAGCGAAAAGGGGGCAGGGGGCTTAAGGGCTAATGAAAAACTGTTTTTT. Translation gives CASEKGAGGLRANEKLFF.

V is TRBV9 and J is TRBJ2-7; a possible D gene is TRBD1 (5 bases). Between the trimmed V and J ends, which lost 3 bases and 3 bases, there was a span of 10 bases. The CDR3 is 13 residues long. CDR1 and CDR2 from the germline V gene are SGDLS and YYNGEE. CDR3 in amino acids: CASSADSNYEQYF. The CDR3 coding sequence is TGTGCCAGCAGCGCTGACAGTAACTACGAGCAGTACTTC.

This chain links TRBV2 with TRBJ1-6; 8 bases map to TRBD1. The CDR3 consists of 18 residues. With V trimmed by 3 bases and J by 0 bases, 7 bases remained unmatched. The germline gives CDR1 SNHLY, CDR2 FYNNEI. CDR3 bases: TGTGCCAGCAGTGACCCCAGGGGGCAGAGCTCCTATAATTCACCCCTCCACTTT. This sequence encodes CASSDPRGQSSYNSPLHF. The full variable domain, rest sourced from reference TRBV2 and TRBJ1-6, is EPEVTQTPSHQVTQMGQEVILRCVPISNHLYFYWYRQILGQKVEFLVSFYNNEISEKSEIFDDQFSVERPDGSNFTLKIRSTKLEDSAMYFCASSDPRGQSSYNSPLHFGNGTRLTVT.

The chain combines TRBV18 with TRBJ2-1, with a weak D call TRBD1 (6 bases). V lost 3 bases to trimming and J lost 0 bases, with 12 bases between them. This CDR3 is built from 16 residues. The germline CDR1 and CDR2 sequences are KGHSH and LQKENI. The CDR3 bases are TGTGCCAGCTCACCGAACAGGGCGAGCTCCTACAATGAGCAGTTCTTC. This translates into CASSPNRASSYNEQFF. The full variable domain, with the rest looked up from reference TRBV18 and TRBJ2-1, is NAGVMQNPRHLVRRRGQEARLRCSPMKGHSHVYWYRQLPEEGLKFMVYLQKENIIDESGMPKERFSAEFPKEGPSILRIQQVVRGDSAAYFCASSPNRASSYNEQFFGPGTRLTVL.

The chain uses TRBV4-1 and TRBJ2-1; 9 bases agree with TRBD2. The germline V gene encodes CDR1 MGHRA and CDR2 YSYEKL. Unmatched junction bases numbered 2, after V lost 1 base and J lost 4 bases. The CDR3 length is 15 residues. The CDR3, as DNA: TGCGCCAGCAGCCAAGTAGCGGGGGCATACAATGAGCAGTTCTTC. Protein sequence: CASSQVAGAYNEQFF.